What follows are 14 T cell receptor beta chains derived from one specimen sequenced in a study of metastatic and nonmetastatic thyroid tumors (dated by TCRdb to between 2020 and 2021). None of the patients had been given any treatment before thyroid surgery. The library was obtained by PCR. Data came from an Illumina HiSeq 4000. Starting from the raw public reads, TCRdb applied fastp trimming at Q25, assembled clones with MiXCR and retained in-frame beta chains. The table for this sample lists 90,000 or so clones; around 7.8% of them were counted only once. The top ten constitute 8.8% of the sample. The material sequenced was blood. All receptors derive from a female donor with papillary thyroid cancer or a benign thyroid nodule (not recorded which). Some clones in this sample may be carry-over from other donors' samples.

This clone showed up many times. The chain couples TRBV9 to TRBJ2-3, with 8 bases fitting TRBD2. There are 16 residues in the CDR3. The germline V gene encodes CDR1 SGDLS and CDR2 YYNGEE. V dropped 2 bases and J dropped 3; count of bases not matched to a gene: 8. CDR3 DNA: TGTGCCAGCAGCGTCGGAATCGGGGGGGCGACAGATACGCAGTATTTT. Amino acids: CASSVGIGGATDTQYF. The entire variable domain, with the rest obtained from reference TRBV9 and TRBJ2-3, is as follows: DSGVTQTPKHLITATGQRVTLRCSPRSGDLSVYWYQQSLDQGLQFLIQYYNGEERAKGNILERFSAQQFPDLHSELNLSSLELGDSALYFCASSVGIGGATDTQYFGPGTRLTVL.

The sample holds a few counts of this clone. The same CDR3 arises from other DNA sequences in this sample as well. This rearrangement joins TRBV3-1 to TRBJ2-2; perhaps TRBD1 as D (5 bases). The V end lost 1 base, the J end lost 5 bases, and 11 bases lay between the germline ends. CDR3 length: 15 residues. Germline V gene data show CDR1 as LGHDT and CDR2 as YNNKEL (reference sequence). CDR3 nucleotide sequence: TGTGCCAGCAGCCAAGGTGTCTCAGGGACCGGGGAGCTGTTTTTT. It encodes CASSQGVSGTGELFF.

Many counts were recorded for this clone. This sequence joins TRBV20-1 and TRBJ2-7; D is perhaps TRBD1 (6 bases). With 6 bases removed from V and 2 bases from J, the gap between germline ends came to 17 bases. Germline loops: CDR1 DFQATT, CDR2 SNEGSKA (reference sequence). The CDR3 loop spans 14 amino acids. The CDR3 here is CSADAGTPPYEQYF. For the CDR3, the DNA is TGCAGTGCGGACGCCGGGACACCTCCCTACGAGCAGTACTTC.

About this clone: With a much larger clone just one base away, this may be a read error. The chain carries TRBV29-1 and TRBJ1-2, with D hard to call. V shed 4 bases and J shed 5 bases, with 14 bases lying between them. This CDR3 spans 13 amino acids. Germline V gene sequence: CDR1 SQVTM, CDR2 ANQGSEA. The CDR3 DNA sequence: TGCAGCGTTGGGGAGGGCCTTAAATATGGCTACACCTTC. It is translated as CSVGEGLKYGYTF.

This clone was recorded many times. The rearrangement links TRBV13 to TRBJ2-7; D is ambiguous. This CDR3 spans 18 amino acids. Looked up from germline, CDR1 is PRHDT and CDR2 is FYEKMQ (reference sequence). Trimming left V 4 bases short and J 1 base short, with 23 bases between. CDR3 sequence: CASSSERWSARRSYEQYF. The CDR3 nucleotides are TGTGCCAGCAGCTCAGAGAGATGGTCGGCAAGGCGGTCCTACGAGCAGTACTTC.

This clone appeared many times. The V and J genes are TRBV6-4 and TRBJ1-1; a weak D match, TRBD1 (6 bases). V was shortened by 2 bases and J by 4 bases, with 14 bases between the two germline ends. The germline V gene has CDR1 MRHNA and CDR2 SNTAGT. The CDR3 covers 15 residues. Here the CDR3 reads CASSDQPSGATEAFF. Written as DNA, the CDR3 is TGTGCCAGCAGTGACCAACCCTCAGGGGCCACTGAAGCTTTCTTT.

This chain uses TRBV20-1 with TRBJ1-4; a weak D match, TRBD1 (6 bases). The CDR3 loop spans 12 amino acids. The V and J ends lost 2 bases and 8 bases respectively, with 9 bases between them. Germline V CDR1 and CDR2: DFQATT, SNEGSKA (reference sequence). The CDR3 nucleotides are TGCAGTGCTAGATCAGGGGTCGAAAAACTGTTTTTT. Protein product: CSARSGVEKLFF.

In this sample, this clone turned up many times. The rearrangement joins TRBV5-1 to TRBJ2-7; no clear D. The CDR3 has 13 amino acids. Germline CDR1 reads SGHRS; CDR2 reads YFSETQ. V was pared by 0 bases and J by 4 bases, with 8 bases between. In nucleotides, the CDR3 is TGCGCCAGCAGCTTGGGACCTAGGTACGAGCAGTACTTC. Translation gives CASSLGPRYEQYF.

Worth noting for this clone: A single base separates this from a much larger clone, so it may be a read error. This specimen includes other DNA sequences encoding the same CDR3. J is TRBJ2-7 and V is TRBV4-1; D tentatively reads TRBD1 or TRBD2 (5 bases each). Deletions cut 4 bases from V and 0 bases from J, with 13 bases between. Germline V lookup: CDR1 MGHRA, CDR2 YSYEKL. This CDR3 is built from 15 residues. The CDR3 loop reads CASSLGVHSSYEQYF. The CDR3 DNA is TGCGCCAGCAGCCTGGGGGTCCACTCCTCCTACGAGCAGTACTTC.

This clone has at least ten counts. The rearrangement uses TRBV9 and TRBJ1-5, with D unclear. V was cut by 0 bases and J by 1 base, with 5 bases left in between. The CDR3 spans 14 residues. Germline V gene lookup returns CDR1 SGDLS and CDR2 YYNGEE. The DNA of the CDR3 is TGTGCCAGCAGCGTAGGGGTGAGCAATCAGCCCCAGCATTTT. Translated, it gives CASSVGVSNQPQHF. The variable domain in full, completed from reference TRBV9 and TRBJ1-5, reads DSGVTQTPKHLITATGQRVTLRCSPRSGDLSVYWYQQSLDQGLQFLIQYYNGEERAKGNILERFSAQQFPDLHSELNLSSLELGDSALYFCASSVGVSNQPQHFGDGTRLSIL.

Details on this clone: A much more abundant neighbour one base away suggests this may be a read error. Distinct nucleotide sequences in the sample also encode this CDR3. The chain uses TRBV5-1 and TRBJ2-5; 8 bases are shared with TRBD1. Germline V gene data show CDR1 as SGHRS and CDR2 as YFSETQ. The CDR3 totals 15 residues. In nucleotides, the CDR3 is TGCGCCAGCAGCCGGGACGGACAGGGCCAAGAGACACAGTACTTC. Its translation is CASSRDGQGQETQYF.

This clone was detected many times. The gene calls are TRBV3-1 and TRBJ2-7; a weak D match, TRBD1 (5 bases). The CDR3 sequence is 14 residues long. Germline lookup yields CDR1 LGHDT and CDR2 YNNKEL (reference sequence). V was clipped by 2 bases and J by 3 bases, with 11 bases between them. DNA for the CDR3: TGTGCCAGCAGCCAATACGACAGTCGCTACGAGCAGTACTTC. This encodes CASSQYDSRYEQYF.

This clone was seen repeatedly, ten times or more. The chain carries TRBV6-1 and TRBJ2-1, with a weak D call TRBD2 (7 bases). V was shortened by 9 bases and J by 0 bases, with 21 bases between the two germline ends. The germline CDR1 and CDR2 sequences are MNHNS and SASEGT. The CDR3 length is 17 residues. CDR3 sequence (DNA): TGTGCCAGTACCAAAGGGGGGGGCAAAATCTCCTACAATGAGCAGTTCTTC. Its translation: CASTKGGGKISYNEQFF.

This clone was detected many times. The rearrangement uses TRBV11-1 and TRBJ2-7; perhaps TRBD1 as D (5 bases). V gave up 3 bases and J gave up 6 bases, with 12 bases separating them. In germline, CDR1 is SGHAT, CDR2 FQDESV (reference sequence). The CDR3 extends over 13 amino acids. The CDR3 DNA reads as TGTGCCAGCAGCTTTAGGGGTTCGGGCGAGCAGTACTTC. Encoded protein: CASSFRGSGEQYF.